Listed here are 30 T cell receptor beta chains from one sample, sequenced in a study of blood T cell repertoires in COVID-19 (dated by TCRdb to about 2020). Library method: the immunoSEQ multiplex PCR assay. TCRdb stores this immuneACCESS table with in-frame sequences only. Part of the clones is absent; in the studies checked, under half of the shortfall reflects unresolved V genes, and no reason is known for the rest. The sample table lists fewer than 250,000 clones, approximately 81% of them with a count of one. The ten top clones hold less than 20% of the sample. Input material: peripheral blood. The receptors originated from a human donor in a cohort sampled during active COVID-19.

Turning to this clone: The identical CDR3 is also encoded by other nucleotide sequences in the sample. This chain connects TRBV10-3 to TRBJ1-2; D is uncertain. Germline CDR1 is ENHRY and CDR2 is SYGVKD. Trimming pared 0 bases from V and 8 bases from J, leaving 4 bases between. The CDR3 totals 11 residues. CDR3 in amino acids: CAISESRGYTF. CDR3 DNA: TGTGCCATCAGTGAGTCGAGAGGCTACACCTTC.

This rearrangement joins TRBV25-1 to TRBJ1-5; no clear D gene. CDR3 length: 14 amino acids. Trimming removed 3 bases at V and 3 bases at J, with 9 bases between. Per the germline V gene, CDR1 is MGHDK and CDR2 is SYGVNS. CDR3 bases: TGTGCCAGCAGTGACAGGCAGGCCAATCAGCCCCAGCATTTT. Its translation is CASSDRQANQPQHF.

The rearrangement links TRBV9 to TRBJ2-3, with TRBD2 matching 8 bases. The CDR3 runs to 15 residues. Unmatched junction bases numbered 6, after V lost 0 bases and J lost 6 bases. CDR1 and CDR2 (germline): SGDLS, YYNGEE. CDR3 nucleotides: TGTGCCAGCAGCGTAGGTGGTAGCGGGGTGGATACGCAGTATTTT. Amino acid sequence: CASSVGGSGVDTQYF.

J is TRBJ1-2 and V is TRBV13, with 7 nucleotides matching TRBD1. Germline CDR1 is PRHDT and CDR2 is FYEKMQ (reference sequence). The CDR3 covers 15 residues. Trimming at V came to 0 bases and at J to 2 bases, leaving 3 bases not matched to a gene. The CDR3 loop is CASSLGTGDNYGYTF. The CDR3 DNA is TGTGCCAGCAGCTTAGGTACAGGGGACAACTATGGCTACACCTTC. The complete variable domain, with remaining parts taken from reference TRBV13 and TRBJ1-2, reads AAGVIQSPRHLIKEKRETATLKCYPIPRHDTVYWYQQGPGQDPQFLISFYEKMQSDKGSIPDRFSAQQFSDYHSELNMSSLELGDSALYFCASSLGTGDNYGYTFGSGTRLTVV.

The rearrangement joins TRBV10-3 to TRBJ2-5, with D perhaps matching TRBD1 (6 bases). V lost 8 bases and J lost 0, with 13 bases in between. This CDR3 is 14 amino acids long. CDR1 is ENHRY and CDR2 is SYGVKD in the germline V gene. The CDR3 DNA reads as TGTGCCATCGGGGGAACAGGGTACCAAGAGACCCAGTACTTC. The encoded protein is CAIGGTGYQETQYF.

This chain connects TRBV11-3 to TRBJ2-7; TRBD2 matches at 7 bases. CDR1 and CDR2 (germline): SGHNT, YENEEA. This CDR3 has 13 residues. J was trimmed by 7 bases and V by 1 base; bases with no gene match: 4. CDR3: CASSLAPGREQYV. The CDR3 DNA is TGTGCCAGCAGCTTAGCCCCCGGGAGGGAGCAGTACGTC.

The V and J genes are TRBV7-2 and TRBJ2-2; TRBD2 matches at 8 bases. J lost 5 bases, V lost 2 bases, and 4 bases had no gene match. CDR1 and CDR2 from the germline V gene are SGHTA and FQGNSA. The CDR3 covers 15 residues. The DNA for the CDR3 is TGTGCCAGCAGCTTATTAGCGGGGCAGACCGGGGAGCTGTTTTTT. It codes for CASSLLAGQTGELFF. The whole variable domain, filled in from reference TRBV7-2 and TRBJ2-2, reads GAGVSQSPSNKVTEKGKDVELRCDPISGHTALYWYRQSLGQGLEFLIYFQGNSAPDKSGLPSDRFSAERTGGSVSTLTIQRTQQEDSAVYLCASSLLAGQTGELFFGEGSRLTVL.

The V and J genes are TRBV6-1 and TRBJ1-2; 9 bases are shared with TRBD1. Germline assignment: CDR1 MNHNS and CDR2 SASEGT. The CDR3 has 16 amino acids. V shed 2 bases and J 4 bases; nucleotides not matched to a gene: 8. The CDR3 protein is CASSERGQGSGYGYTF. The CDR3 DNA reads TGTGCCAGCAGTGAAAGGGGACAGGGATCGGGCTATGGCTACACCTTC.

The chain recombines TRBV7-9 with TRBJ2-7, with a tentative D call TRBD1 (6 bases). Trimming took 5 bases from V and 5 from J, leaving 16 bases between them. This CDR3 is 14 amino acids long. Germline V lookup: CDR1 SEHNR, CDR2 FQNEAQ (reference sequence). CDR3 amino acids: CASSPDRLGNEQYF. DNA of the CDR3: TGTGCCAGCAGCCCCGACAGGCTGGGGAACGAGCAGTACTTC.

The V gene is TRBV24-1, the J gene TRBJ2-1; 9 nucleotides align to TRBD1. This CDR3 contains 22 residues. Per germline, CDR1 KGHDR and CDR2 SFDVKD. V was clipped by 4 bases and J by 0 bases; unmatched bases: 21. For the CDR3, the DNA is TGTGCCACCAGTGACGAAACAGGGGGCTCGGCTCAACTTCGAAGCTCCTACAATGAGCAGTTCTTC. Its translation is CATSDETGGSAQLRSSYNEQFF.

The chain has TRBV6-1 and TRBJ2-2; D unresolved. The CDR3 is 14 residues long. Trimming cost V 1 base and J 7 bases, with 10 bases left between them. Germline CDR1 is MNHNS and CDR2 is SASEGT. The CDR3 DNA reads TGTGCCAGCAGTGAAGGTGTAGCTAGCGGGGAGCTGTTTTTT. It yields the protein CASSEGVASGELFF.

V and J are TRBV7-9 and TRBJ2-2, with 7 nucleotides matching TRBD2. Germline lookup yields CDR1 SEHNR and CDR2 FQNEAQ (reference sequence). V lost 2 bases to trimming and J lost 2 bases; unmatched junction nucleotides: 5. The CDR3 is 16 residues long. Here the CDR3 reads CASSLMPSGNTGELFF. CDR3 DNA sequence: TGTGCCAGCAGCTTAATGCCTAGCGGTAACACCGGGGAGCTGTTTTTT.

The chain recombines TRBV24-1 with TRBJ2-2; D ambiguous. This CDR3 has 17 amino acids. Looked up from germline, CDR1 is KGHDR and CDR2 is SFDVKD. The V end lost 3 bases, the J end lost 6 bases, and 19 bases lay between the germline ends. CDR3: CATSDPGGTFSPGELFF. The CDR3 DNA sequence: TGTGCCACCAGTGATCCAGGTGGAACGTTTTCGCCCGGGGAGCTGTTTTTT.

This chain links TRBV12-5 with TRBJ2-1; 13 bases map to TRBD2. The CDR3 runs to 14 residues. V was pared by 1 base and J by 16 bases, with 7 bases of the junction left unmatched. CDR1 and CDR2 from the germline V gene are LGHNT and FRNRAP. CDR3 coding DNA: TGTGCTAGTGGTTTGGGACTAGCGGGAGGTCCTGAATTCTTC. As protein: CASGLGLAGGPEFF.

The chain carries TRBV5-1 and TRBJ1-4; D is undetermined. The CDR3 is made up of 17 amino acids. Germline V gene sequence: CDR1 SGHRS, CDR2 YFSETQ. Trimming stripped 4 bases from V and 0 bases from J, with 16 bases between. The DNA for the CDR3 is TGCGCCAGCAGCCCCTTGCTTGCGGGGACAACTAATGAAAAACTGTTTTTT. It encodes CASSPLLAGTTNEKLFF. Based on the CDR3 plus reference TRBV5-1 and TRBJ1-4, the full variable domain is KAGVTQTPRYLIKTRGQQVTLSCSPISGHRSVSWYQQTPGQGLQFLFEYFSETQRNKGNFPGRFSGRQFSNSRSEMNVSTLELGDSALYLCASSPLLAGTTNEKLFFGSGTQLSVL.

The chain employs TRBV7-9 and TRBJ1-4; D is uncertain. The V end lost 1 base, the J end lost 4 bases, and 10 bases lay between the germline ends. Looked up from germline, CDR1 is SEHNR and CDR2 is FQNEAQ (reference sequence). The CDR3 covers 15 residues. The CDR3 region is CASSLVIGGNEKLFF. The CDR3 DNA follows: TGTGCCAGCAGCTTAGTCATCGGCGGTAATGAAAAACTGTTTTTT.

J is TRBJ2-6 and V is TRBV5-8; TRBD1 is a possible D gene (5 bases). Trimming pared 0 bases from V and 4 bases from J, leaving 8 bases between. Per the germline V gene, CDR1 is SGHTS and CDR2 is YDEGEE. This CDR3 is 15 amino acids long. CDR3 nucleotides: TGTGCCAGCAGCTTGGTAAGGGGAGGGGCCAACGTCCTGACTTTC. This codes for CASSLVRGGANVLTF.

The rearrangement links TRBV12-3 or TRBV12-4 to TRBJ2-5; D is possibly TRBD1 (6 bases). The CDR3 length is 13 residues. V lost 3 bases and J lost 4, with 9 bases in between. In DNA form, the CDR3 reads TGTGCCAGCAGTTTCCAGGGGCGAGAGACCCAGTACTTC. Amino acid sequence: CASSFQGRETQYF.

The V and J genes are TRBV7-2 and TRBJ2-3; TRBD2 matches 9 bases. The CDR3 consists of 14 residues. From germline, CDR1 is SGHTA and CDR2 FQGNSA. V lost 7 bases, J lost 3 bases, and 5 bases stayed unmatched. The CDR3 region is CASTPSGITDTQYF. CDR3 sequence (DNA): TGTGCCAGCACCCCTAGCGGGATTACAGATACGCAGTATTTT. Filled out from reference TRBV7-2 and TRBJ2-3, the complete variable domain reads GAGVSQSPSNKVTEKGKDVELRCDPISGHTALYWYRQSLGQGLEFLIYFQGNSAPDKSGLPSDRFSAERTGGSVSTLTIQRTQQEDSAVYLCASTPSGITDTQYFGPGTRLTVL.

The J gene is TRBJ2-7, the V gene TRBV6-6; D might be TRBD1 (6 bases). Trimming took 6 bases from V and 7 from J, leaving 37 bases between them. This CDR3 has 20 residues. Looked up from germline, CDR1 is MNHNY and CDR2 is SVGAGI (reference sequence). The CDR3 DNA is TGTGCCAGCAGCCAAAATCCACCGTTCGTCGTGCCAGGGGATCTGGGGGAGCAGTACGTC. This encodes CASSQNPPFVVPGDLGEQYV.

The chain has TRBV24-1 and TRBJ2-7, with TRBD2 as a possible D gene (5 bases). Germline V CDR1 and CDR2: KGHDR, SFDVKD. This CDR3 region has 16 residues. The ends were cut back, 5 bases at V and 7 bases at J, with 23 bases in the middle. CDR3 loop: CATSAPRTPNSEEQYF. In DNA form, the CDR3 reads TGTGCCACCAGTGCCCCACGGACTCCCAACTCGGAGGAGCAGTACTTC.

V gene TRBV7-9 combines with J gene TRBJ2-1; D may be TRBD2 (5 bases). The CDR3 consists of 14 residues. V was shortened by 4 bases and J by 9 bases, with 16 bases between the two germline ends. The germline CDR1 and CDR2 sequences are SEHNR and FQNEAQ (reference sequence). The CDR3 nucleotides read TGTGCCAGCAGCTACTCCCGACCGGGGAGTGAGCAGTTCTTC. It encodes CASSYSRPGSEQFF.

V and J are TRBV2 and TRBJ1-6; D perhaps matches TRBD1 (5 bases). Germline lookup yields CDR1 SNHLY and CDR2 FYNNEI. V dropped 8 bases and J dropped 0 bases, with 23 bases sitting between them. The CDR3 length is 19 residues. CDR3 sequence: CASWGGTAELGSYNSPLHF. In DNA form, the CDR3 reads TGTGCCAGCTGGGGAGGGACTGCGGAATTGGGCTCCTATAATTCACCCCTCCACTTT.

The gene calls are TRBV5-6 and TRBJ1-2, with D unclear. Looked up from germline, CDR1 is SGHDT and CDR2 is YYEEEE. The CDR3 contains 12 residues. V lost 0 bases and J 5 bases, leaving 5 bases between the germline ends. The CDR3 sequence: CASSLDSYGYTF. In nucleotides, the CDR3 is TGTGCCAGCAGCTTGGACTCTTATGGCTACACCTTC.

The rearrangement links TRBV2 to TRBJ2-7; tentative D call: TRBD2 (6 bases). CDR3 length: 15 residues. Germline CDR1 SNHLY, CDR2 FYNNEI. V lost 4 bases and J lost 2, with 15 bases in between. This chain's CDR3 is CASSGVGGLTYEQYF. DNA for the CDR3: TGTGCCAGCAGTGGAGTAGGTGGACTAACCTACGAGCAGTACTTC.

This clone was detected once. CDR3 region: CSVRSGTEAFF. In nucleotides, the CDR3 is TGCAGCGTTCGGTCCGGGACTGAAGCTTTCTTT. The chain links TRBV29-1 to TRBJ1-1, with D hard to call. Germline V gene sequence: CDR1 SQVTM, CDR2 ANQGSEA. There are 11 residues in the CDR3. V shed 5 bases and J shed 5 bases, with 9 bases lying between them.

The J gene is TRBJ2-2, the V gene TRBV7-2, with D possibly matching TRBD2 (6 bases). CDR3 length: 15 residues. Germline assignment: CDR1 SGHTA and CDR2 FQGNSA. V lost 5 bases and J 0 bases, leaving 10 bases between the germline ends. Written as DNA, the CDR3 is TGTGCCAGCAGCCCGTCTAGCGCGAACACCGGGGAGCTGTTTTTT. This translates into CASSPSSANTGELFF.

The rearrangement uses TRBV5-1 and TRBJ1-1; D call uncertain. The CDR3 has 13 amino acids. Trimming shortened V by 0 bases and J by 3 bases, and 6 bases separated the two germline ends. CDR1 and CDR2 from the germline V gene are SGHRS and YFSETQ. Here the CDR3 DNA reads TGCGCCAGCAGCTTGGATACACACACTGAAGCTTTCTTT. Translating it yields CASSLDTHTEAFF.

The gene calls are TRBV18 and TRBJ2-5, with TRBD2 identical over 8 bases. The CDR3 is 15 residues long. The trim removed 0 bases at V and 4 bases at J, leaving 4 bases unmatched. Germline CDR1 is KGHSH and CDR2 is LQKENI. CDR3: CASSPPLGGVETQYF. The CDR3 nucleotides are TGTGCCAGCTCACCACCTCTCGGGGGGGTAGAGACCCAGTACTTC.

A note on this clone: The same CDR3 is also encoded by other DNA sequences in this sample. The chain recombines TRBV12-3 or TRBV12-4 with TRBJ2-2; the D gene is possibly TRBD1 (6 bases). The CDR3 contains 13 residues. Trimming shortened V by 6 bases and J by 5 bases, and 10 bases separated the two germline ends. CDR3 in amino acids: CASSLQGTGELFF. The CDR3 DNA sequence: TGTGCCAGCAGCTTACAGGGTACCGGGGAGCTGTTTTTT.